This section outlines one TCR beta chain sequence together with its context. This clonotype was seen ten or more times. This clone's antigen is unknown. Base qualities were left out, and no much larger clone turns up one base away. These data originate in a study of early T cells in non-severe SARS-CoV-2 infection (dated by TCRdb to the early 2020s). About the study as a whole: TCR sequencing used bulk RNA from unsorted whole blood, so alpha and beta chains could not be paired. Paper-wide results and their limitations: VDJdb matching was skewed toward anti-spike CD8 responses and likely underestimated virus-specific expansions, missing private and CD4 specificities.

The library was built by means of 5' RACE. For sequencing, a NextSeq 500 was employed. The TCR library protocol attached unique molecular identifiers to individual cDNA molecules to correct for sequencing error and PCR bias. Both TCR alpha and beta chains were sequenced, and tight co-correlation was observed between alpha and beta sequence abundances in each sample. The original methods were these. V gene, J gene and CDR3 annotation of TCR sequences was performed with Decombinator V4. Expanded TCRs were defined as changing significantly between any two time points under a Poisson model with p below 0.0001. TCR abundances were normalised to the total number of TCRs sequenced in each sample and reported as counts per million. MAIT TCRs were defined by TRAV1-2 paired with TRAJ12, TRAJ20 or TRAJ33, and iNKT TCRs by TRAV10 paired with TRAJ18. VDJdb, accessed on 1 November 2021, was searched for TCRs annotated for CMV, EBV and SARS-CoV-2, and TCRs annotated for more than one antigen were excluded. TCRdb ran its own pipeline on the public reads, namely fastp trimming at Q25 and MiXCR clone calling, and kept in-frame beta chains. Rows with one shared CDR3 protein collapse into an entry with the most common genes and DNA. The V and J calls and clone size are TCRdb's, not the authors'. This sample is represented by 50,000 to 65,000 distinct CDR3 sequences; approximately 12% of them were singletons. The ten largest clones represent roughly 1.4% of the sample.

The germline ends are 17 bases apart after V is trimmed by 1 base and J by 7 bases. Measured from the cysteine to the phenylalanine, the CDR3 is 16 residues long. The retained sequence is limited to the CDR3, 48 bases, with the frame set at the first base. In the germline V gene, CDR1 corresponds to LGHNT and CDR2 to FRNRAP. A case-control design nested within a healthcare worker cohort in London, UK, was used, with weekly nasopharyngeal swab PCR tests and blood sampling performed. Healthcare workers were recruited between 23 and 31 March 2020, during the week of the UK lockdown, and were followed weekly for up to roughly 15 weeks.

The TCR was taken from an adult who was a healthcare worker with PCR-confirmed SARS-CoV-2 infection or an uninfected control (not recorded which). Sequenced: whole blood. Recombination joined TRBV12-5 with TRBJ1-5; a tentative D call is TRBD1 (5 bases match). CDR3 protein: CASGLDGVVWGQPQHF. In nucleotides, the sequence is TGTGCTAGTGGTTTGGATGGTGTCGTCTGGGGCCAGCCCCAGCATTTT.